The TCR beta chain under discussion was sequenced for a study of blood T cell repertoires in COVID-19. Measured with immunoSEQ multiplex PCR; TCRdb has only the in-frame clones, and not every one. The sample yields some 200,000 clones, 80% to 85% seen once. This clone appeared a single time. Germline trimming cut 6 bases from V and 4 bases from J; bases unmatched to any gene: 9. There are 16 residues in the CDR3. Looked up from germline, CDR1 is SGHNT and CDR2 is YYREEE (reference sequence). Sequenced input: peripheral blood. The chain joins TRBV5-4 to TRBJ2-3, with TRBD2 matching 12 bases. The sequence came from a woman aged 55 to 70 who had recovered from COVID-19. The CDR3 DNA reads as TGTGCCAGCACCCACCCCGGACTAGCGGGGTCAGATACGCAGTATTTT. Translating it yields CASTHPGLAGSDTQYF.